This T cell receptor (beta chain) was documented in a study of blood T cell repertoires in COVID-19. Germline CDR1 reads LGHDT; CDR2 reads YNNKEL (reference sequence). Trimming cost V 7 bases and J 0 bases, with 9 bases left between them. The CDR3 has 14 amino acids. The method was immunoSEQ multiplex PCR; TCRdb's version includes in-frame clones alone and lacks a portion of them. The sample lists 170,000 or so clones; 90% were seen once. The gene calls are TRBV3-1 (or the pseudogene TRBV3-2) and TRBJ1-4; D unresolved. Input material: peripheral blood. The clonotype originates from a man in his forties or fifties with acute or convalescent COVID-19. In DNA form, the CDR3 reads TGTGCCAGCACCCTATTTGCAACTAATGAAAAACTGTTTTTT. Translation gives CASTLFATNEKLFF.